This T cell receptor beta chain was profiled in a study of Graves' ophthalmopathy and Graves' hyperthyroidism. In the study overall: Peripheral blood collection took place at initial diagnosis, before any treatment.

Hyperthyroidism was new, under 2 months, in patients aged 18 to 65. Diagnosis was based on clinical symptoms, serum thyroxine, TRAb, thyroid ultrasound and orbital computed tomography. This CDR3 spans 14 amino acids. V was clipped by 6 bases and J by 0 bases, with 12 bases between them. Looked up from germline, CDR1 is MNHEY and CDR2 is SVGAGI. Researchers took RNA transcripts and amplified TCR beta CDR3 regions from them. An opening RT-PCR round employed HTBI primers and preceded a second-round multiplex PCR. TCRdb fed the multiplex PCR reads into MiXCR, producing one record per CDR3 protein. The profile shows roughly 400,000 distinct CDR3 sequences, approximately 18% of them singletons.

This chain uses TRBV6-5 with TRBJ2-7; D unclear. The TCR comes from an adult woman with stable Graves' hyperthyroidism. The material sequenced was peripheral blood. CDR3 bases: TGTGCCAGCAGATTGACGGGTAACTCCTACGAGCAGTACTTC. It translates to CASRLTGNSYEQYF.